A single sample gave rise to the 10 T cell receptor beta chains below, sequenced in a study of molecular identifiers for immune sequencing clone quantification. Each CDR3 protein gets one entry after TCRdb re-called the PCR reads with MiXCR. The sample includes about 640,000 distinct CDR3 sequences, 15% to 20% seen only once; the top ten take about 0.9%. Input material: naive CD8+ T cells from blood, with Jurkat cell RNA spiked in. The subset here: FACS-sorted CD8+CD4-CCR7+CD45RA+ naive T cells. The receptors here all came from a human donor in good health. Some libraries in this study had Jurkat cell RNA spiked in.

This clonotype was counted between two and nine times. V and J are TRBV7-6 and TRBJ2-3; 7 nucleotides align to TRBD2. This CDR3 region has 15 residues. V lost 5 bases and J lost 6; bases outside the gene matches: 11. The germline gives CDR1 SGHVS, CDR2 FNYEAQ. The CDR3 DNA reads TGTGCCAGCAGCCCCCTGGTGGGAGGGAGGGATACGCAGTATTTT. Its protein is CASSPLVGGRDTQYF.

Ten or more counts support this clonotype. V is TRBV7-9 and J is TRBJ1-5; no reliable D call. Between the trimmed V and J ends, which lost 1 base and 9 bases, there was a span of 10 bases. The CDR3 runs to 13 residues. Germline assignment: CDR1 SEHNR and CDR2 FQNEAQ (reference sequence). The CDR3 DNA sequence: TGTGCCAGCAGCTTAGAATCTTTGGCGCCCCAGCATTTT. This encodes CASSLESLAPQHF.

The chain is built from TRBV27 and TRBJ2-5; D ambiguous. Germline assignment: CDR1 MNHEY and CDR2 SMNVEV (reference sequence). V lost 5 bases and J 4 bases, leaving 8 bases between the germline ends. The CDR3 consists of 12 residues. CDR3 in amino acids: CASSHSRETQYF. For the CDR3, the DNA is TGTGCCAGCAGTCACAGTCGAGAGACCCAGTACTTC.

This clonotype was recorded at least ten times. As DNA, the CDR3 is TGTGCCAGCAGCTGGCTAGCACTGAGCACAGATACGCAGTATTTT. Translated, it gives CASSWLALSTDTQYF. The gene calls are TRBV7-6 and TRBJ2-3; D may be TRBD2 (5 bases). This CDR3 spans 15 amino acids. Trimming removed 4 bases at V and 0 bases at J, with 11 bases between. Germline V gives CDR1 SGHVS, CDR2 FNYEAQ.

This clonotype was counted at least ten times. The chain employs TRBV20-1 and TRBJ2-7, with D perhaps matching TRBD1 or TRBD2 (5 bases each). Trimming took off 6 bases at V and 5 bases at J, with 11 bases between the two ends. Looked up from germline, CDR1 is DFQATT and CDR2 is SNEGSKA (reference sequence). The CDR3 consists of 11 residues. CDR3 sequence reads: CSAQRGDEQYF. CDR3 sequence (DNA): TGCAGTGCACAAAGGGGAGACGAGCAGTACTTC.

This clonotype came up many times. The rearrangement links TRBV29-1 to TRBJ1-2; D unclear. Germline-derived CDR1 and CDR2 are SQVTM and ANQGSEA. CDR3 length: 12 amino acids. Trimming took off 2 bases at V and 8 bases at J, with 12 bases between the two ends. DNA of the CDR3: TGCAGCGTTGAAAATCCCCCTGAGGGCTACACCTTC. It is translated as CSVENPPEGYTF. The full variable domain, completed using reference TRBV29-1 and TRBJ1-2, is SAVISQKPSRDICQRGTSLTIQCQVDSQVTMMFWYRQQPGQSLTLIATANQGSEATYESGFVIDKFPISRPNLTFSTLTVSNMSPEDSSIYLCSVENPPEGYTFGSGTRLTVV.

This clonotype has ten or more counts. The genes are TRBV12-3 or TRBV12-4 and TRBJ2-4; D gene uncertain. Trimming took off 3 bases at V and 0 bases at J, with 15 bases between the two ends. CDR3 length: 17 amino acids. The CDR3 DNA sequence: TGTGCCAGCAGTTTTTTATTGACGGAACTAGCCAAAAACATTCAGTACTTC. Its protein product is CASSFLLTELAKNIQYF.

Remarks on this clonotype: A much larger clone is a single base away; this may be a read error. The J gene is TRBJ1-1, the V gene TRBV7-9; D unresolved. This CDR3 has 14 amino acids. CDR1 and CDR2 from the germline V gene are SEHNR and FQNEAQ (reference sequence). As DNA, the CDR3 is TGTGCCTGCAGCCCGAGAAGTGGTAACCTCGAAGCTTTCTTT. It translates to CACSPRSGNLEAFF.

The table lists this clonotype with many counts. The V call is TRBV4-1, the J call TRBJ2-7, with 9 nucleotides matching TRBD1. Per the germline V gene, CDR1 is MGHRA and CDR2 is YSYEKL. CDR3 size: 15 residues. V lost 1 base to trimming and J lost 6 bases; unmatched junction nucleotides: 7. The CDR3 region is CASSQGTGTGREQYF. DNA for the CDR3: TGCGCCAGCAGCCAAGGGACCGGGACAGGGCGCGAGCAGTACTTC.

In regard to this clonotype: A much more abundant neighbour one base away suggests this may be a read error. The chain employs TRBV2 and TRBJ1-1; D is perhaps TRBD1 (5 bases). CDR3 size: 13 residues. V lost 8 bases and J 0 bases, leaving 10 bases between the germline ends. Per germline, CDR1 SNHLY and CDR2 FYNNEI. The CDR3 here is CASGAPMNTEAFF. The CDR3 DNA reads TGTGCCAGCGGGGCGCCCATGAACACTGAAGCTTTCTTT.